This T cell receptor beta chain was documented in a study of human T cells and chemical hapten exposure. Study summary: Patients received weekly diphenylcyclopropenone doses to the scalp throughout the approximately 25-week study.

From germline, CDR1 is SGHTA and CDR2 FQGNSA. V was clipped by 4 bases and J by 3 bases; unmatched bases: 3. This CDR3 contains 14 residues. Described time point: patch test 1, 2 weeks after DPC sensitization. Treatment specified: therapeutic diphenylcyclopropenone sensitization with weekly scalp DPC. This clonotype was recorded many times. Individual cDNA molecules had unique molecular identifiers attached to them by the library. TCRdb recomputed calls from the RACE reads with MiXCR, one row per CDR3 protein. The sample holds 95,000 to 130,000 distinct CDR3 sequences, 9% to 14% seen once. The origin of this receptor is a woman aged 45-60 years with alopecia areata. Some clones in this sample may be carry-over from other donors' samples. This chain joins TRBV7-2 and TRBJ1-5; TRBD1 agrees at 7 bases. Sequenced here: whole blood, sampled in connection with sensitization to the hapten diphenylcyclopropenone (DPC). The CDR3 protein is CASSWTGLNQPQHF. CDR3 nucleotides: TGTGCCAGCAGCTGGACAGGCCTCAATCAGCCCCAGCATTTT.